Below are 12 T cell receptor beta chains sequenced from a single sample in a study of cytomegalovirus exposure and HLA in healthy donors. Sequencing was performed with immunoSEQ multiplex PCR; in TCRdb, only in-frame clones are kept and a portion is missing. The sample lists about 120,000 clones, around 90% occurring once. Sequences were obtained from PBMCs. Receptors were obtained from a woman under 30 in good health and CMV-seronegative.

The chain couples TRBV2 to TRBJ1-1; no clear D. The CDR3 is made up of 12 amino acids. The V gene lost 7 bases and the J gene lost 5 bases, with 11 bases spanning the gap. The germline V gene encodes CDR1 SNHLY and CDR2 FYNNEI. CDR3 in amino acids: CASIRVWTEAFF. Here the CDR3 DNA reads TGTGCCAGCATTCGGGTTTGGACTGAAGCTTTCTTT. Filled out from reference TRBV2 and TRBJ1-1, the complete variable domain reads EPEVTQTPSHQVTQMGQEVILRCVPISNHLYFYWYRQILGQKVEFLVSFYNNEISEKSEIFDDQFSVERPDGSNFTLKIRSTKLEDSAMYFCASIRVWTEAFFGQGTRLTVV.

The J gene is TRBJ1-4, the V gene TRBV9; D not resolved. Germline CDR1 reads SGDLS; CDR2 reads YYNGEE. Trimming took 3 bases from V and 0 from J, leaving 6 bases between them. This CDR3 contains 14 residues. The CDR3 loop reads CASSAGATNEKLFF. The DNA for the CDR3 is TGTGCCAGCAGCGCCGGGGCAACTAATGAAAAACTGTTTTTT.

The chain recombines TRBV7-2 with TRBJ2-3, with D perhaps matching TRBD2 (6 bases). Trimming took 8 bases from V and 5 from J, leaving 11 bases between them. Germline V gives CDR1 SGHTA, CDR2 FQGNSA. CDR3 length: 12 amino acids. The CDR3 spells CASSSAGDTQYF. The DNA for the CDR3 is TGTGCCAGCTCTAGCGCCGGAGATACGCAGTATTTT.

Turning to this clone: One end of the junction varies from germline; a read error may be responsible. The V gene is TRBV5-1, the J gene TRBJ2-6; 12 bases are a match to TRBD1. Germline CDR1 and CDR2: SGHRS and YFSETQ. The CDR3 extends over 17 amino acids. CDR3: CASTLGQGAFGANVLTF. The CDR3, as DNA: TGCGCCAGCACCTTGGGACAGGGGGCTTTTGGGGCCAACGTCCTGACTTTC. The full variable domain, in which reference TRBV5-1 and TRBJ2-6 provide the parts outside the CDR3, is KAGVTQTPRYLIKTRGQQVTLSCSPISGHRSVSWYQQTPGQGLQFLFEYFSETQRNKGNFPGRFSGRQFSNSRSEMNVSTLELGDSALYLCASTLGQGAFGANVLTFGAGSRLTVL.

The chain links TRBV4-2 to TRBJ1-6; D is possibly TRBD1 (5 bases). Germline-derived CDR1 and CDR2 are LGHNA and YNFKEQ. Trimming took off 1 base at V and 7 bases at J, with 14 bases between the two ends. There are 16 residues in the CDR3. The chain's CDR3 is CASSQAGPGGNSPLHF. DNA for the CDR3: TGTGCCAGCAGCCAAGCGGGACCTGGAGGGAATTCACCCCTCCACTTT.

The CDR3 bases are TGTGCCAGCAGAGTGGACTACAGTCTGTACTTC. Amino acid sequence: CASRVDYSLYF. The genes are TRBV7-9 and TRBJ2-7; TRBD2 is a possible D gene (6 bases). The length of the CDR3 is 11 residues. V gave up 6 bases and J gave up 12 bases, with 15 bases separating them. CDR1 SEHNR and CDR2 FQNEAQ come from the germline V gene (reference sequence).

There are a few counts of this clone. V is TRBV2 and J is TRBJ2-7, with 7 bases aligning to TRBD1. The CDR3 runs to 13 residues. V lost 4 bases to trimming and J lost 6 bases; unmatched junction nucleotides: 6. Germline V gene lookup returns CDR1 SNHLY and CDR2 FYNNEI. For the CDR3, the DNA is TGTGCCAGCAGTGGAGAGACAGGGCGCGAGCAGTACTTC. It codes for CASSGETGREQYF.

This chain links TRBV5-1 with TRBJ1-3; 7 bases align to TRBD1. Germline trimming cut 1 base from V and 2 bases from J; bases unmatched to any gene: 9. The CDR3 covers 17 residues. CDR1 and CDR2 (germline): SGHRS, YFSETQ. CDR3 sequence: CASSLTGDRVPGNTIYF. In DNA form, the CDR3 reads TGCGCCAGCAGCTTGACAGGGGATCGGGTTCCTGGAAACACCATATATTTT.

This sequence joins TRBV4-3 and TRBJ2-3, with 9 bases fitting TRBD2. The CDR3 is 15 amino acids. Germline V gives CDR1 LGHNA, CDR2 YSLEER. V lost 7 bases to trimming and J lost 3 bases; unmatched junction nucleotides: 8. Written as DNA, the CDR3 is TGCGCCAGCACCCCTCTCCTAGCGGGAACAGATACGCAGTATTTT. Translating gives CASTPLLAGTDTQYF.

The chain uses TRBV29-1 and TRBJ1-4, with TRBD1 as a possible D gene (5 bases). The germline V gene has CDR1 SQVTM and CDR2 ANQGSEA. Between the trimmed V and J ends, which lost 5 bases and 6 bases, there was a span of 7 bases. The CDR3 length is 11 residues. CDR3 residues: CSVPRDEKLFF. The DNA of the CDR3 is TGCAGCGTTCCCAGGGATGAAAAACTGTTTTTT.

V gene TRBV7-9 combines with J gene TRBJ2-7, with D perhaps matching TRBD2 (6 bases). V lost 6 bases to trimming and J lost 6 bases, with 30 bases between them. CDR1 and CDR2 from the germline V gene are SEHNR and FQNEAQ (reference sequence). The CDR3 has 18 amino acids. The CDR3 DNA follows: TGTGCCAGCAGTTGGAGGGCGACGAGCTCAAGCCAAACGAGCGAGCAGTACTTC. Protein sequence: CASSWRATSSSQTSEQYF.

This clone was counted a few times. This chain's CDR3 is CASSLAGVMNTEAFF. Written as DNA, the CDR3 is TGTGCCAGCAGTTTAGCAGGGGTGATGAACACTGAAGCTTTCTTT. V is TRBV28 and J is TRBJ1-1; a weak D match, TRBD1 (6 bases). The CDR3 is 15 residues long. The germline CDR1 and CDR2 sequences are MDHEN and SYDVKM. V lost 2 bases, J lost 0 bases, and 10 bases lay in between.